These 8 T cell receptor beta chains share one sample of origin, sequenced in a study of control samples from healthy donors and cancer patients (dated by TCRdb to the early 2020s). Library method: the immunoSEQ multiplex PCR assay. TCRdb holds this immuneACCESS table with in-frame rearrangements only. Some clones are missing; in checked studies, unresolved V genes explain under half, and the rest has no known cause. The sample data list about 75,000 clones, and about 80% of these were observed just once. The ten largest clonotypes hold around 15% of the sample. The source material was blood. The receptors originated from a man aged 45-60 years in good health.

The chain links TRBV4-2 to TRBJ2-2, with 12 bases lining up with TRBD2. Germline assignment: CDR1 LGHNA and CDR2 YNFKEQ. The ends lost 5 bases at V and 7 bases at J; junction bases unmatched: 8. This CDR3 contains 16 residues. Here the CDR3 reads CASSSATTSGSGELFF. The DNA of the CDR3 is TGTGCCAGCAGCTCCGCTACGACTAGCGGGAGCGGGGAGCTGTTTTTT.

This clone was detected only once. The chain couples TRBV7-8 to TRBJ2-6; 7 bases match TRBD2. The J segment lost 0 bases and the V segment lost 5 bases, leaving 7 bases of the junction unmatched. Germline V CDR1 and CDR2: SGHVS, FQNEAQ. This CDR3 spans 17 amino acids. The DNA for the CDR3 is TGTGCCAGCAGCAGCGGGACGGGAAGCTCTGGGGCCAACGTCCTGACTTTC. Amino acid sequence: CASSSGTGSSGANVLTF.

The chain joins TRBV5-1 to TRBJ1-4; D gene ambiguous. Per germline, CDR1 SGHRS and CDR2 YFSETQ. Between the trimmed V and J ends, which lost 0 bases and 8 bases, there was a span of 11 bases. The CDR3 is made up of 14 amino acids. This CDR3 reads CASSLAQGREKLFF. DNA for the CDR3: TGCGCCAGCAGCTTGGCCCAAGGGAGGGAAAAACTGTTTTTT.

CDR3 sequence (DNA): TGTGCCACCCATAGCGGGATCACCACAGATACGCAGTATTTT. Translated: CATHSGITTDTQYF. The chain is built from TRBV19 and TRBJ2-3; TRBD2 aligns across 8 bases. Per germline, CDR1 LNHDA and CDR2 SQIVND (reference sequence). The trim removed 10 bases at V and 2 bases at J, leaving 8 bases unmatched. The length of the CDR3 is 14 residues.

Ten or more counts support this clone. The rearrangement uses TRBV6-4 and TRBJ2-2; perhaps TRBD1 as D (6 bases). V dropped 4 bases and J dropped 5 bases, with 8 bases sitting between them. Germline-derived CDR1 and CDR2 are MRHNA and SNTAGT. CDR3 length: 13 amino acids. The CDR3 sequence: CASSAGETGELFF. The CDR3 DNA follows: TGTGCCAGCAGTGCAGGGGAGACCGGGGAGCTGTTTTTT.

This chain uses TRBV19 with TRBJ1-2; 7 bases line up with TRBD1. With 0 bases clipped from V and 8 bases from J, the junction kept 9 bases outside the gene matches. This CDR3 is built from 15 residues. In germline, CDR1 is LNHDA, CDR2 SQIVND (reference sequence). The CDR3 reads CASSIERGQRGGYTF. The CDR3 nucleotides read TGTGCCAGTAGTATAGAGCGGGGACAGCGCGGCGGCTACACCTTC.

The genes are TRBV24-1 and TRBJ2-5; 9 nucleotides match TRBD2. V dropped 9 bases and J dropped 5; count of bases not matched to a gene: 9. From germline, CDR1 is KGHDR and CDR2 SFDVKD. The CDR3 extends over 14 amino acids. The CDR3 nucleotides are TGTGCCACCGCGGGGGGGGTACCAGGGGAGACCCAGTACTTC. Translated, it gives CATAGGVPGETQYF.

This clone was recorded only once. CDR3 amino acids: CASSFSSQGNEQFF. CDR3 in DNA: TGTGCCAGCTCCTTCTCCTCACAGGGCAATGAGCAGTTCTTC. This rearrangement joins TRBV18 to TRBJ2-1, with D possibly being TRBD1 (6 bases). Germline-derived CDR1 and CDR2 are KGHSH and LQKENI. The CDR3 spans 14 residues. Between the trimmed V and J ends, which lost 6 bases and 6 bases, there was a span of 15 bases.